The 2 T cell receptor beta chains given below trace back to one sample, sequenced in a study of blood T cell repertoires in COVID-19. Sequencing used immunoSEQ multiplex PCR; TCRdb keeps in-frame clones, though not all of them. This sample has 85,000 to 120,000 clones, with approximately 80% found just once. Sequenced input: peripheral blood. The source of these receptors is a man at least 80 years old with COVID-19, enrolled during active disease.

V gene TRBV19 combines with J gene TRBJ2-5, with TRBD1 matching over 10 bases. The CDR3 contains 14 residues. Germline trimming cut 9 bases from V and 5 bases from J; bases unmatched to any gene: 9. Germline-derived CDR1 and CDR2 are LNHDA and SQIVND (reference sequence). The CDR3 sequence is CASRDRGGRETQYF. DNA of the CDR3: TGTGCCAGCCGGGACAGGGGAGGGCGGGAGACCCAGTACTTC.

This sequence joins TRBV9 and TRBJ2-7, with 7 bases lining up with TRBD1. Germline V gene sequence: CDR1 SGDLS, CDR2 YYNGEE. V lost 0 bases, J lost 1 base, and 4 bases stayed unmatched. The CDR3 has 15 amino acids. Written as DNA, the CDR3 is TGTGCCAGCAGCGTAGAGGGACAGCCTTCCTACGAGCAGTACTTC. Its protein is CASSVEGQPSYEQYF. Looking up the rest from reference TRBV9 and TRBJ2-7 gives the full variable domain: DSGVTQTPKHLITATGQRVTLRCSPRSGDLSVYWYQQSLDQGLQFLIQYYNGEERAKGNILERFSAQQFPDLHSELNLSSLELGDSALYFCASSVEGQPSYEQYFGPGTRLTVT.